Each of the 30 T cell receptor beta chains below was sequenced from the same sample in a study of blood T cell repertoires in COVID-19. Sequencing was performed with immunoSEQ multiplex PCR; in TCRdb, only in-frame clones are kept and a portion is missing. The sample lists nearly 200,000 clones; 86% were seen once. Material for sequencing was peripheral blood. The receptors originated from a woman aged 70 to 79 with acute or convalescent COVID-19.

V usage is TRBV27 and J usage is TRBJ1-5; 8 bases align to TRBD1. This CDR3 is 13 amino acids long. After removal of 6 bases from V and 4 bases from J, the junction contained 2 bases not matched to a gene. Germline loops: CDR1 MNHEY, CDR2 SMNVEV (reference sequence). CDR3 bases: TGTGCCAGCAGCTGGGACAGGAATCAGCCCCAGCATTTT. Translated, it gives CASSWDRNQPQHF.

This clone was seen once. This chain uses TRBV6-4 with TRBJ1-1; TRBD1 matches 8 bases. V shed 0 bases, J shed 9 bases, and the junction held 6 bases outside the gene matches. Per the germline V gene, CDR1 is MRHNA and CDR2 is SNTAGT. The CDR3 extends over 14 amino acids. CDR3 coding DNA: TGTGCCAGCAGTGACTCGAATCAGGGGGCGAAAGCTTTCTTT. Translation: CASSDSNQGAKAFF.

V and J are TRBV30 and TRBJ1-1, with 7 bases that match TRBD1. Germline trimming cut 5 bases from V and 3 bases from J; bases unmatched to any gene: 12. From germline, CDR1 is GTSNPN and CDR2 SVGIG (reference sequence). This CDR3 region has 15 residues. The CDR3 region has the DNA TGTGCCTGGGGATGCAGGGGGATATACGACACTGAAGCTTTCTTT. Its translation: CAWGCRGIYDTEAFF.

This clone was found once. The rearrangement joins TRBV6-5 to TRBJ1-1, with 9 bases lining up with TRBD1. From germline, CDR1 is MNHEY and CDR2 SVGAGI. The CDR3 has 12 amino acids. With V trimmed by 7 bases and J by 7 bases, 4 bases remained unmatched. The CDR3 nucleotides read TGTGCCAGCAAGGGGACAGGGAGTGAAGCTTTCTTT. Translated: CASKGTGSEAFF.

The gene calls are TRBV19 and TRBJ2-3, with 8 bases matching TRBD1. V dropped 10 bases and J dropped 4; count of bases not matched to a gene: 7. The CDR3 has 13 amino acids. Germline CDR1 is LNHDA and CDR2 is SQIVND (reference sequence). The CDR3 nucleotides read TGTGCCACCCGACAGGGGATCGCAGATACGCAGTATTTT. Translating it yields CATRQGIADTQYF.

CDR3 sequence reads: CASSWDRGETQYF. The CDR3 DNA follows: TGTGCCAGCAGCTGGGACAGGGGAGAGACCCAGTACTTC. The rearrangement uses TRBV7-2 and TRBJ2-5; 10 bases align to TRBD1. The CDR3 consists of 13 residues. Germline V lookup: CDR1 SGHTA, CDR2 FQGNSA. The V gene end was trimmed by 4 bases and the J gene end by 4 bases; junction bases not matched to a gene: 0.

This chain uses TRBV3-1 (or the pseudogene TRBV3-2) with TRBJ1-6; TRBD1 agrees at 10 bases. Germline CDR1 reads LGHDT; CDR2 reads YNNKEL (reference sequence). The trim removed 4 bases at V and 9 bases at J, leaving 6 bases unmatched. The CDR3 covers 15 residues. In DNA form, the CDR3 reads TGTGCCAGCAGCCTTCGGGACAGGGGAATTTCACCCCTCCACTTT. Its translation is CASSLRDRGISPLHF.

CDR3 residues: CASTIFSRGGNTEAFF. As DNA, the CDR3 is TGTGCCAGCACCATTTTTTCCAGAGGGGGGAACACTGAAGCTTTCTTT. The chain has TRBV21-1 and TRBJ1-1; the table's D call, TRBD1, has no DNA check behind it. TRBV21-1 is a pseudogene segment. This CDR3 region has 16 residues.

The CDR3 DNA is TGTGCCAGTGGGACTAGCGGGAGAAACCCTACCGGGGAGCTGTTTTTT. It specifies CASGTSGRNPTGELFF. The chain couples TRBV28 to TRBJ2-2, with 14 positions matching TRBD2. This CDR3 region has 16 residues. The J segment lost 5 bases and the V segment lost 9 bases, leaving 8 bases of the junction unmatched. Germline V gives CDR1 MDHEN, CDR2 SYDVKM.

This clone was recorded at least ten times. This chain uses TRBV4-3 with TRBJ1-3; maybe TRBD1 (6 bases). The CDR3 has 15 residues. Between the trimmed V and J ends, which lost 3 bases and 4 bases, there was a span of 13 bases. Germline V gives CDR1 LGHNA, CDR2 YSLEER. Here the CDR3 reads CASSHLTGPGNTIYF. The CDR3 coding sequence is TGCGCCAGCAGCCACCTAACAGGGCCAGGAAACACCATATATTTT.

The chain links TRBV2 to TRBJ2-7, with TRBD2 matching 12 bases. Unmatched junction bases numbered 2, after V lost 2 bases and J lost 3 bases. The germline CDR1 and CDR2 sequences are SNHLY and FYNNEI. The CDR3 totals 15 residues. CDR3 residues: CASSEMGLAGYEQYF. CDR3 DNA sequence: TGTGCCAGCAGTGAAATGGGACTAGCGGGCTACGAGCAGTACTTC.

This clone has just a few counts. V and J are TRBV7-8 and TRBJ2-3; 11 bases align to TRBD2. Germline assignment: CDR1 SGHVS and CDR2 FQNEAQ. The CDR3 spans 14 residues. V was pared by 5 bases and J by 6 bases, with 4 bases of the junction left unmatched. The CDR3 sequence is CASSNGLAGDTQYF. DNA of the CDR3: TGTGCCAGCAGCAATGGACTAGCGGGCGATACGCAGTATTTT.

This rearrangement joins TRBV28 to TRBJ1-5; D is undetermined. CDR1 is MDHEN, CDR2 SYDVKM, per germline. Deletions cut 3 bases from V and 4 bases from J, with 4 bases between. This CDR3 has 12 residues. CDR3 in amino acids: CASSLANQPQHF. The CDR3 DNA reads as TGTGCCAGCAGTTTGGCTAATCAGCCCCAGCATTTT.

The chain links TRBV19 to TRBJ2-1; perhaps TRBD2 as D (6 bases). Germline assignment: CDR1 LNHDA and CDR2 SQIVND (reference sequence). The germline V and J ends were trimmed by 8 bases and 12 bases, with 32 bases remaining between them. The CDR3 is 17 amino acids. CDR3 in DNA: TGTGCCAGTTCTTCAGGTCCGGGACTGGGGCTTCGGGGAAGGCAGTTCTTC. Translation: CASSSGPGLGLRGRQFF.

CDR3 sequence: CASSLDISQGRFF. The CDR3 coding sequence is TGTGCCAGCAGCTTAGATATTTCACAGGGTAGGTTCTTC. The chain recombines TRBV7-2 with TRBJ2-1; tentatively, D is TRBD1 (6 bases). In germline, CDR1 is SGHTA, CDR2 FQGNSA. This CDR3 is built from 13 residues. V lost 1 base and J lost 15, with 16 bases in between.

The chain combines TRBV7-9 with TRBJ1-2, with a weak D call TRBD1 (5 bases). Trimming took off 1 base at V and 5 bases at J, with 8 bases between the two ends. This CDR3 has 13 residues. The germline CDR1 and CDR2 sequences are SEHNR and FQNEAQ (reference sequence). CDR3 in amino acids: CASSLVQEYGYTF. The CDR3 coding sequence is TGTGCCAGCAGCTTAGTACAGGAATATGGCTACACCTTC. Based on the CDR3 plus reference TRBV7-9 and TRBJ1-2, the full variable domain is DTGVSQNPRHKITKRGQNVTFRCDPISEHNRLYWYRQTLGQGPEFLTYFQNEAQLEKSRLLSDRFSAERPKGSFSTLEIQRTEQGDSAMYLCASSLVQEYGYTFGSGTRLTVV.

The CDR3 bases are TGTGCCAGCAGCTTAGCGGGCCCAGATACGCAGTATTTT. It codes for CASSLAGPDTQYF. The chain employs TRBV7-2 and TRBJ2-3; D uncertain. V was clipped by 0 bases and J by 4 bases, with 5 bases between them. The CDR3 is made up of 13 amino acids. Per germline, CDR1 SGHTA and CDR2 FQGNSA.

The sample holds one count of this clone. The CDR3 region is CASSPPGLLAKNTGELFF. In DNA, the CDR3 is TGTGCCAGCTCACCACCTGGACTACTCGCTAAAAACACCGGGGAGCTGTTTTTT. The chain joins TRBV18 to TRBJ2-2; possibly TRBD2 for D (6 bases). V lost 0 bases, J lost 2 bases, and 16 bases lay in between. CDR1 KGHSH and CDR2 LQKENI come from the germline V gene. CDR3 length: 18 residues.

The chain uses TRBV6-5 and TRBJ1-1; a possible D gene is TRBD1 (6 bases). Germline V gene lookup returns CDR1 MNHEY and CDR2 SVGAGI. There are 13 residues in the CDR3. V was clipped by 5 bases and J by 5 bases, with 12 bases between them. CDR3 residues: CASSNRDNTEAFF. CDR3 nucleotides: TGTGCCAGCAGTAACCGGGACAATACTGAAGCTTTCTTT.

The chain uses TRBV20-1 and TRBJ2-1, with TRBD2 as a possible D gene (6 bases). The CDR3 has 14 residues. The V end lost 3 bases, the J end lost 5 bases, and 14 bases lay between the germline ends. Germline V gene data show CDR1 as DFQATT and CDR2 as SNEGSKA (reference sequence). The chain's CDR3 is CSASRSGVDNEQFF. The CDR3 DNA sequence: TGCAGTGCTAGTCGTTCGGGAGTTGACAATGAGCAGTTCTTC.

The chain links TRBV5-1 to TRBJ2-5; D might be TRBD1 (5 bases). The V end was cut by 1 base, the J end by 5 bases, with 12 bases between. The CDR3 is 14 amino acids. Looked up from germline, CDR1 is SGHRS and CDR2 is YFSETQ. The CDR3, as DNA: TGCGCCAGCAGCTTGTTTGGGGCGAGGGAGACCCAGTACTTC. It translates to CASSLFGARETQYF.

The chain carries TRBV5-1 and TRBJ2-1; possibly TRBD2 for D (6 bases). Between the trimmed V and J ends, which lost 1 base and 10 bases, there was a span of 21 bases. CDR3 length equals 16 residues. CDR1 is SGHRS and CDR2 is YFSETQ in the germline V gene. CDR3 sequence: CASSLIGGWGPREQFF. CDR3 sequence (DNA): TGCGCCAGCAGCTTGATCGGGGGATGGGGCCCTCGGGAGCAGTTCTTC.

Comment on this clone: At one boundary the junction diverges from the germline segment, which might be a read error. V and J are TRBV7-9 and TRBJ2-7; TRBD2 aligns across 13 bases. From germline, CDR1 is SEHNR and CDR2 FQNEAQ (reference sequence). CDR3 length equals 13 residues. This CDR3 is CASSHTSGRAWDF. The CDR3 DNA is TGTGCCAGCAGCCATACTAGCGGGAGGGCTTGGGACTTC.

CDR3 amino acids: CASSKDRVNEQYF. CDR3 coding DNA: TGCGCCAGCAGCAAAGACAGGGTCAACGAGCAGTACTTC. The genes are TRBV5-1 and TRBJ2-7, with 7 bases fitting TRBD1. The length of the CDR3 is 13 residues. J was trimmed by 5 bases and V by 4 bases; bases with no gene match: 6. Germline V gives CDR1 SGHRS, CDR2 YFSETQ.

The V call is TRBV5-8, the J call TRBJ2-1; TRBD2 aligns across 11 bases. The CDR3 is 16 residues long. The V segment lost 3 bases and the J segment 6 bases; nucleotides outside the gene matches: 8. The germline CDR1 and CDR2 sequences are SGHTS and YDEGEE. CDR3 loop: CASSSALLAGANEQFF. Here the CDR3 DNA reads TGTGCCAGCAGCTCGGCTTTACTAGCGGGAGCCAATGAGCAGTTCTTC.

This chain uses TRBV28 with TRBJ2-2; D gene ambiguous. V was clipped by 2 bases and J by 6 bases, with 7 bases between them. Germline V CDR1 and CDR2: MDHEN, SYDVKM. The CDR3 length is 13 residues. CDR3 in DNA: TGTGCCAGCAGTTTAGTTAGCCCCGGGGAGCTGTTTTTT. It yields the protein CASSLVSPGELFF.

The DNA of the CDR3 is TGTGCCAGCAGCTCAAGACTAGCGGGGAGCACCGGGGAGCTGTTTTTT. The encoded protein is CASSSRLAGSTGELFF. J is TRBJ2-2 and V is TRBV7-2; 11 bases are shared with TRBD2. Germline-derived CDR1 and CDR2 are SGHTA and FQGNSA. The CDR3 extends over 16 amino acids. J gave up 4 bases and V 4 bases, and 5 bases lay outside the gene matches. The full variable domain, with the rest looked up from reference TRBV7-2 and TRBJ2-2, is GAGVSQSPSNKVTEKGKDVELRCDPISGHTALYWYRQSLGQGLEFLIYFQGNSAPDKSGLPSDRFSAERTGGSVSTLTIQRTQQEDSAVYLCASSSRLAGSTGELFFGEGSRLTVL.

The chain carries TRBV5-1 and TRBJ1-1; D possibly corresponds to TRBD1 (5 bases). CDR3 length: 15 residues. The germline V and J ends were trimmed by 3 bases and 4 bases, with 16 bases remaining between them. The V gene's germline CDR1 is SGHRS and CDR2 YFSETQ. The DNA of the CDR3 is TGCGCCAGCAGCTGGGACGGGGGGACGGGCACTGAAGCTTTCTTT. Its translation: CASSWDGGTGTEAFF.

The chain links TRBV19 to TRBJ2-1; 9 bases fit TRBD2. The CDR3 has 15 residues. The germline V gene encodes CDR1 LNHDA and CDR2 SQIVND (reference sequence). V shed 7 bases and J 9 bases; nucleotides not matched to a gene: 13. CDR3 nucleotides: TGTGCCAGTATTCCTCTAGGCGGGAGGGCAGGTGAGCAGTTCTTC. Its protein product is CASIPLGGRAGEQFF.

V is TRBV4-3 and J is TRBJ2-2; 15 bases are shared with TRBD2. Germline trimming cut 0 bases from V and 2 bases from J; bases unmatched to any gene: 10. Germline values: CDR1 LGHNA, CDR2 YSLEER. The CDR3 sequence is 21 residues long. DNA of the CDR3: TGCGCCAGCAGCCAAGAGGTCCCACGGACTAGCGGGAGGGCTAACACCGGGGAGCTGTTTTTT. Encoded protein: CASSQEVPRTSGRANTGELFF.